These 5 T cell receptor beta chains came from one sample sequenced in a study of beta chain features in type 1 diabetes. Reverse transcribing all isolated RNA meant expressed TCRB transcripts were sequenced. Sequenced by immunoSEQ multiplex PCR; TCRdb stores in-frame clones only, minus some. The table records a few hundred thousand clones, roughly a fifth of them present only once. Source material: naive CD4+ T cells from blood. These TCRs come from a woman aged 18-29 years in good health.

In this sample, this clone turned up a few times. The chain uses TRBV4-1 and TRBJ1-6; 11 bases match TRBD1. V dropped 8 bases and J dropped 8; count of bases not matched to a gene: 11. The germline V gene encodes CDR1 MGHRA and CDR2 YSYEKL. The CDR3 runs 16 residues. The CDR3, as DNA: TGCGCCAGCCGGGACAGGGGGTTCATAGGGGATTCACCCCTCCACTTT. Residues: CASRDRGFIGDSPLHF.

The CDR3, as DNA: TGTGCCAGCAGCTTAGAAAGCCCAGATACGCAGTATTTT. Translated, it gives CASSLESPDTQYF. The V and J genes are TRBV7-2 and TRBJ2-3; D ambiguous. The V end lost 1 base, the J end lost 4 bases, and 6 bases lay between the germline ends. This CDR3 has 13 residues. Germline values: CDR1 SGHTA, CDR2 FQGNSA.

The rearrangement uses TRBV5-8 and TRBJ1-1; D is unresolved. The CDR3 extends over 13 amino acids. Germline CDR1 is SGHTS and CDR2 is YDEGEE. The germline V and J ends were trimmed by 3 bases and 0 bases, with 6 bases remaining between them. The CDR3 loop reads CASSSQLNTEAFF. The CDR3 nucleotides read TGTGCCAGCAGCTCCCAATTGAACACTGAAGCTTTCTTT.

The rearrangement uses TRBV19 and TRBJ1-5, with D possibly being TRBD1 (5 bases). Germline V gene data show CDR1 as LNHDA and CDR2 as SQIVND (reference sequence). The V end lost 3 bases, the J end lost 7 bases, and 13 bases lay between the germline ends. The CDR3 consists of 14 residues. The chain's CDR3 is CASSMGGNRQPQHF. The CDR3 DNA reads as TGTGCCAGTAGTATGGGGGGAAATAGGCAGCCCCAGCATTTT.

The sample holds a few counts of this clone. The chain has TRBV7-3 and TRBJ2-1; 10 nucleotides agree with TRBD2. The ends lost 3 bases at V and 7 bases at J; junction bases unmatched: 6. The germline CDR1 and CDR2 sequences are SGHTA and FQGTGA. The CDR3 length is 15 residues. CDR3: CASSFQAGGFNEQFF. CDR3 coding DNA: TGTGCCAGCAGCTTTCAAGCGGGGGGGTTTAATGAGCAGTTCTTC.